One sample yielded the 22 T cell receptor beta chains listed below, sequenced in a study of response to subunit inactivated influenza vaccine. TCRdb ran MiXCR on the RT-PCR reads and lists one entry per CDR3 protein. Here the sample spans around 710,000 distinct CDR3 sequences, about 14% being singletons. The input for sequencing was PBMCs from blood, taken less than 15 days before vaccination. These receptors were collected from a man in his fifties or sixties who received an inactivated influenza vaccine.

The V call is TRBV12-3 or TRBV12-4, the J call TRBJ2-1, with 10 bases identical to TRBD1. This CDR3 contains 15 residues. Unmatched junction bases numbered 6, after V lost 6 bases and J lost 4 bases. The CDR3 sequence: CASSQTGGEYNEQFF. DNA for the CDR3: TGTGCCAGCAGCCAGACAGGGGGCGAGTACAATGAGCAGTTCTTC.

This clonotype has more than one count but fewer than ten. The chain employs TRBV3-1 and TRBJ2-2; 7 nucleotides line up with TRBD1. This CDR3 is built from 16 residues. V lost 4 bases to trimming and J lost 2 bases; unmatched junction nucleotides: 7. Germline CDR1 reads LGHDT; CDR2 reads YNNKEL (reference sequence). CDR3: CASSRMTGLNTGELFF. For the CDR3, the DNA is TGTGCCAGCAGCCGAATGACAGGGCTCAACACCGGGGAGCTGTTTTTT.

This clonotype was counted a few times. J is TRBJ2-1 and V is TRBV4-2, with D possibly TRBD2 on 7 matching bases. In germline, CDR1 is LGHNA, CDR2 YNFKEQ. The CDR3 spans 16 residues. With 4 bases removed from V and 4 bases from J, the gap between germline ends came to 17 bases. DNA of the CDR3: TGTGCCAGCAGCCTCGAACAGGGAGGGGCGTACAATGAGCAGTTCTTC. It yields the protein CASSLEQGGAYNEQFF.

J is TRBJ1-5 and V is TRBV4-3; 9 bases line up with TRBD1. This CDR3 is 17 amino acids long. The V and J ends lost 0 bases and 4 bases, in that order; junction bases with no gene match: 7. CDR1 LGHNA and CDR2 YSLEER come from the germline V gene. In nucleotides, the CDR3 is TGCGCCAGCAGCCAAGAAACACCGGGACAGGGAAATCAGCCCCAGCATTTT. Translating it yields CASSQETPGQGNQPQHF.

The DNA of the CDR3 is TGTGCCAGCAGCCTAACACTAGCGGGATTATACAATGAGCAGTTCTTC. Its translation: CASSLTLAGLYNEQFF. This chain joins TRBV28 and TRBJ2-1, with 10 bases matching TRBD2. The J segment lost 4 bases and the V segment lost 6 bases, leaving 9 bases of the junction unmatched. Germline CDR1 MDHEN, CDR2 SYDVKM. The CDR3 is 16 residues long.

In its sample, this clonotype was seen many times. The chain employs TRBV27 and TRBJ2-2; D may match TRBD1 or TRBD2 (5 bases each). CDR3 length: 12 amino acids. Germline V gives CDR1 MNHEY, CDR2 SMNVEV (reference sequence). V lost 4 bases and J 6 bases, leaving 6 bases between the germline ends. This CDR3 reads CASSWGSGELFF. The DNA of the CDR3 is TGTGCCAGCAGTTGGGGGTCCGGGGAGCTGTTTTTT.

This clonotype was seen more than once but under ten times. The chain joins TRBV19 to TRBJ2-3; perhaps TRBD1 as D (6 bases). The CDR3 has 16 amino acids. Germline CDR1 LNHDA, CDR2 SQIVND (reference sequence). The V end lost 4 bases, the J end lost 0 bases, and 14 bases lay between the germline ends. CDR3 nucleotide sequence: TGTGCCAGTAGTACACGACAGGACCCGAGCACAGATACGCAGTATTTT. This encodes CASSTRQDPSTDTQYF.

The chain couples TRBV21-1 to TRBJ2-7; the table calls TRBD2, which could not be checked here. TRBV21-1 represents a pseudogene. This CDR3 is 18 amino acids long. In DNA form, the CDR3 reads TGTGCCAGCAGCAAAGAAAGGGGACTAGCGGGTGACTCCTACGAGCAGTACTTC. Its translation is CASSKERGLAGDSYEQYF.

The V call is TRBV29-1, the J call TRBJ1-1; tentative D call: TRBD1 (5 bases). In germline, CDR1 is SQVTM, CDR2 ANQGSEA. The germline V and J ends were trimmed by 4 bases and 5 bases, with 11 bases remaining between them. The CDR3 is 12 residues long. CDR3 residues: CSVVRVETEAFF. The CDR3 region has the DNA TGCAGCGTTGTCAGGGTTGAAACTGAAGCTTTCTTT.

This clonotype was seen more than once but under ten times. The chain combines TRBV7-2 with TRBJ1-2; D ambiguous. The CDR3 is 14 amino acids. Germline values: CDR1 SGHTA, CDR2 FQGNSA. V was cut by 4 bases and J by 3 bases, with 12 bases left in between. The CDR3 bases are TGTGCCAGCAGCTCGCCTTCGACCCACTATGGCTACACCTTC. It codes for CASSSPSTHYGYTF.

The V and J genes are TRBV5-1 and TRBJ2-3, with D perhaps TRBD2 (6 bases). V lost 6 bases to trimming and J lost 0 bases, with 11 bases between them. Germline-derived CDR1 and CDR2 are SGHRS and YFSETQ. This CDR3 contains 14 residues. The CDR3 DNA is TGCGCCAGCACTGGAGGGTCTAGCACAGATACGCAGTATTTT. Translated: CASTGGSSTDTQYF.

The gene calls are TRBV20-1 and TRBJ2-7; no definite D call. V shed 0 bases and J shed 0 bases, with 18 bases lying between them. CDR3 size: 17 residues. Germline CDR1 and CDR2: DFQATT and SNEGSKA (reference sequence). The CDR3 nucleotides are TGCAGTGCTAGAGATCCCCGGTGGAGCGCGAACTCCTACGAGCAGTACTTC. Its translation is CSARDPRWSANSYEQYF.

This CDR3 is CASSTSGSNEQFF. The CDR3 DNA sequence: TGCGCCAGCAGTACTAGCGGGAGCAATGAGCAGTTCTTC. This chain connects TRBV5-1 to TRBJ2-1; 11 nucleotides line up with TRBD2. From germline, CDR1 is SGHRS and CDR2 YFSETQ. CDR3 length: 13 amino acids. V lost 5 bases to trimming and J lost 6 bases; unmatched junction nucleotides: 1.

This clonotype showed up just a few times. The rearrangement uses TRBV12-3 or TRBV12-4 and TRBJ2-1; no definite D call. The CDR3 is 13 amino acids. Trimming pared 5 bases from V and 7 bases from J, leaving 12 bases between. CDR3: CASSTRRFNEQFF. CDR3 nucleotides: TGTGCCAGCAGTACCCGCAGGTTTAATGAGCAGTTCTTC.

The gene calls are TRBV7-8 and TRBJ2-1, with 9 positions matching TRBD2. The CDR3 loop spans 16 amino acids. V gave up 8 bases and J gave up 5 bases; unmatched junction bases: 13. The germline CDR1 and CDR2 sequences are SGHVS and FQNEAQ. Here the CDR3 reads CASGGGGAPLNNEQFF. The CDR3 region has the DNA TGTGCCAGCGGGGGCGGGGGGGCCCCCCTTAACAATGAGCAGTTCTTC.

The chain carries TRBV28 and TRBJ1-5; D unclear. CDR3 size: 14 residues. Germline V gene lookup returns CDR1 MDHEN and CDR2 SYDVKM. V was shortened by 6 bases and J by 6 bases, with 15 bases between the two germline ends. The CDR3 sequence is CASSSKSRSQPQHF. The CDR3 nucleotides read TGTGCCAGCAGCTCCAAGTCACGCAGTCAGCCCCAGCATTTT. Based on the CDR3 plus reference TRBV28 and TRBJ1-5, the full variable domain is DVKVTQSSRYLVKRTGEKVFLECVQDMDHENMFWYRQDPGLGLRLIYFSYDVKMKEKGDIPEGYSVSREKKERFSLILESASTNQTSMYLCASSSKSRSQPQHFGDGTRLSIL.

The chain carries TRBV20-1 and TRBJ1-3; D unclear. Germline-derived CDR1 and CDR2 are DFQATT and SNEGSKA (reference sequence). The CDR3 runs to 14 residues. Trimming shortened V by 1 base and J by 2 bases, and 9 bases separated the two germline ends. The CDR3 is CSARVGSPGNTIYF. CDR3 nucleotide sequence: TGCAGTGCTAGAGTGGGCAGCCCTGGAAACACCATATATTTT.

Worth noting for this clonotype: Just one base apart from a much larger clone, this may be a read error. The chain recombines TRBV5-1 with TRBJ1-4, with D possibly TRBD1 on 6 matching bases. The V gene's germline CDR1 is SGHRS and CDR2 YFSETQ. The CDR3 sequence is 13 residues long. CDR3 DNA sequence: TGCGCCAGAAGCTTGGGCAGGGGCGAGAAACTGTTTTTT. Amino acids: CARSLGRGEKLFF.

CDR3: CASSFLQGALSTDTQYF. In nucleotides, the CDR3 is TGTGCCAGCAGCTTTCTACAGGGGGCGCTTAGCACAGATACGCAGTATTTT. This chain connects TRBV7-9 to TRBJ2-3, with TRBD1 matching 9 bases. The length of the CDR3 is 17 residues. The junction had 7 bases not matched to a gene; V was cut back by 3 bases and J by 0 bases. Germline CDR1 and CDR2: SEHNR and FQNEAQ (reference sequence).

The chain couples TRBV20-1 to TRBJ1-3; D gene uncertain. The germline V gene encodes CDR1 DFQATT and CDR2 SNEGSKA (reference sequence). The CDR3 extends over 14 amino acids. V lost 0 bases and J 2 bases, leaving 8 bases between the germline ends. CDR3 amino acids: CSARDRMAGNTIYF. DNA for the CDR3: TGCAGTGCTAGAGACAGAATGGCTGGAAACACCATATATTTT.

The rearrangement uses TRBV25-1 and TRBJ2-1; 13 nucleotides match TRBD2. CDR1 and CDR2 (germline): MGHDK, SYGVNS. Trimming at V came to 4 bases and at J to 5 bases, leaving 5 bases not matched to a gene. This CDR3 is built from 16 residues. The CDR3 region is CASSVTSGRANNEQFF. The CDR3 nucleotides are TGTGCCAGCAGTGTTACTAGCGGGAGGGCGAACAATGAGCAGTTCTTC.

This clonotype was observed many times. V usage is TRBV4-3 and J usage is TRBJ2-1, with TRBD1 as a possible D gene (5 bases). Trimming removed 0 bases from V and 2 bases from J, with 11 bases in between. This CDR3 has 16 amino acids. Germline V gene sequence: CDR1 LGHNA, CDR2 YSLEER. The CDR3 DNA reads as TGCGCCAGCAGCCAAGATAAAGGGGCAGCCTACAATGAGCAGTTCTTC. Protein product: CASSQDKGAAYNEQFF.